Listed below are T cell receptor beta chains from one sample, sequenced in a study of T cell responses to AZD1222 COVID-19 vaccine. Clones were sequenced by immunoSEQ multiplex PCR, and TCRdb holds only the in-frame ones, with some missing. This table has 150,000 to 180,000 clones, over 85% appearing once. Sequences were derived from peripheral blood, sampled on day 0 of AZD1222 vaccination. Receptor source: an adult in good health. CDR3s include the opening cysteine and the closing phenylalanine or tryptophan. Each record gives: V gene, J gene, clone size, D gene, CDR3 protein, CDR3 DNA. A D gene is named only where the DNA matches it firmly. The size of a clone is reported for some rows only, either as once, few or many, or as a class for expanded clones.

V: TRBV19; J: TRBJ1-4; size: -; D: TRBD1; CDR3: CASRSLPGTGDEKLFF; DNA: TGTGCCAGTAGGTCACTCCCCGGGACAGGGGACGAAAAACTGTTTTTT
V: TRBV29-1; J: TRBJ1-2; size: once; D: -; CDR3: CSVAKQRRDYGYTF; DNA: TGCAGCGTTGCTAAACAGAGAAGAGACTATGGCTACACCTTC
V: TRBV27; J: TRBJ2-3; size: -; D: TRBD2; CDR3: CASRTLAGGTDTQYF; DNA: TGTGCCAGCAGAACACTAGCGGGGGGCACAGATACGCAGTATTTT
V: TRBV7-2; J: TRBJ2-7; size: -; D: -; CDR3: CASSSLPGPPLYEQYF; DNA: TGTGCCAGCAGCTCCTTACCGGGACCCCCTCTGTACGAGCAGTACTTC
V: TRBV10-3; J: TRBJ1-1; size: -; D: -; CDR3: CATGRRGLGTEAFF; DNA: TGTGCCACCGGGAGGAGGGGCTTGGGCACTGAAGCTTTCTTT
V: TRBV9; J: TRBJ2-1; size: -; D: -; CDR3: CASSVDGYNEQFF; DNA: TGTGCCAGCAGCGTAGACGGTTACAATGAGCAGTTCTTC
V: TRBV28; J: TRBJ1-1; size: once; D: -; CDR3: CASSLGRRTEAFF; DNA: TGTGCCAGCAGCCTGGGGCGTCGCACTGAAGCTTTCTTT
V: TRBV24-1; J: TRBJ1-5; size: -; D: -; CDR3: CATSATGTGSNQPQHF; DNA: TGTGCCACCAGTGCAACAGGGACTGGGAGCAATCAGCCCCAGCATTTT
V: TRBV7-9; J: TRBJ2-2; size: -; D: TRBD2; CDR3: CASSDLGLAGETGELFF; DNA: TGTGCCAGCAGCGATTTAGGACTAGCGGGAGAAACCGGGGAGCTGTTTTTT
V: TRBV27; J: TRBJ1-1; size: few; D: -; CDR3: CASSLGWGGSAEAFF; DNA: TGTGCCAGCAGTTTAGGGTGGGGGGGAAGCGCTGAAGCTTTCTTT
V: TRBV6-5; J: TRBJ1-4; size: -; D: -; CDR3: CASSNRGGLNEKLFF; DNA: TGTGCCAGCAGTAATAGGGGGGGGCTTAATGAAAAACTGTTTTTT
V: TRBV2; J: TRBJ2-5; size: -; D: -; CDR3: CASSPRDAYQETQYF; DNA: TGTGCCAGCAGCCCCCGGGACGCCTACCAAGAGACCCAGTACTTC
V: TRBV18; J: TRBJ2-5; size: few; D: -; CDR3: CASSPLAGHLQETQYF; DNA: TGTGCCAGCTCACCACTGGCGGGACATTTACAAGAGACCCAGTACTTC
V: TRBV9; J: TRBJ1-6; size: -; D: -; CDR3: CASSVLGGGDSPLHF; DNA: TGTGCCAGCAGCGTCCTAGGAGGCGGGGATTCACCCCTCCACTTT
V: TRBV4-1; J: TRBJ2-1; size: -; D: -; CDR3: CASSQASVEQFF; DNA: TGCGCCAGCAGCCAAGCTAGCGTTGAGCAGTTCTTC
V: TRBV19; J: TRBJ2-5; size: -; D: -; CDR3: CASSPPQYQETQYF; DNA: TGTGCCAGTAGTCCCCCGCAGTACCAAGAGACCCAGTACTTC
V: TRBV30; J: TRBJ1-3; size: -; D: TRBD1; CDR3: CAWSPQGGGGNTIYF; DNA: TGTGCCTGGAGTCCTCAGGGGGGAGGTGGAAACACCATATATTTT
V: TRBV4-3; J: TRBJ1-4; size: -; D: -; CDR3: CASSGRGIGEKLFF; DNA: TGCGCCAGCAGCGGCAGGGGTATCGGCGAAAAACTGTTTTTT
V: TRBV2; J: TRBJ2-1; size: -; D: -; CDR3: CASSGFSRDSEQFF; DNA: TGTGCCAGCAGTGGATTTTCCCGGGACTCCGAGCAGTTCTTC
V: TRBV10-3; J: TRBJ1-5; size: -; D: TRBD1; CDR3: CAISESPQGAEVSQHF; DNA: TGTGCCATCAGTGAGTCGCCTCAGGGGGCGGAGGTATCCCAGCATTTT
V: TRBV7-3; J: TRBJ1-2; size: -; D: -; CDR3: CASSLFPRDGGDYGYTF; DNA: TGTGCCAGCAGCTTATTTCCCAGGGACGGAGGAGACTATGGCTACACCTTC
V: TRBV2; J: TRBJ1-5; size: -; D: -; CDR3: CASSGWGNQPQHF; DNA: TGTGCCAGCAGTGGGTGGGGCAATCAGCCCCAGCATTTT
V: TRBV5-1; J: TRBJ1-1; size: once; D: -; CDR3: CASSLVGGNTEAFF; DNA: TGCGCCAGCAGCTTGGTCGGGGGGAACACTGAAGCTTTCTTT
V: TRBV7-4; J: TRBJ2-7; size: -; D: -; CDR3: CANGGLARGEQYF; DNA: TGTGCGAACGGGGGGCTAGCGCGTGGCGAGCAGTACTTC
V: TRBV28; J: TRBJ1-6; size: -; D: -; CDR3: CASRPSTRINSPLHF; DNA: TGTGCCAGCAGACCCTCGACTCGTATTAATTCACCCCTCCACTTT
V: TRBV15; J: TRBJ1-3; size: -; D: -; CDR3: CATSRGQIDTIYF; DNA: TGTGCCACCAGCAGAGGCCAAATAGACACCATATATTTT
V: TRBV6-5; J: TRBJ2-7; size: -; D: -; CDR3: CASSYSRSAEQYF; DNA: TGTGCCAGCAGTTATAGTCGAAGCGCCGAGCAGTACTTC
V: TRBV6-5; J: TRBJ2-2; size: -; D: -; CDR3: CASSLPPTGELFF; DNA: TGTGCCAGCAGCCTCCCGCCGACCGGGGAGCTGTTTTTT
V: TRBV7-3; J: TRBJ2-5; size: -; D: -; CDR3: CASSLSLGETQYF; DNA: TGTGCCAGCAGCTTAAGCCTGGGGGAGACCCAGTACTTC
V: TRBV21-1; J: TRBJ1-6; size: -; D: -; CDR3: CASSKAIQGRSPLHF; DNA: TGTGCCAGCAGCAAAGCGATTCAGGGACGTTCACCCCTCCACTTT
V: TRBV7-2; J: TRBJ1-6; size: -; D: -; CDR3: CASSPHRGAMNSPLHF; DNA: TGTGCCAGCAGCCCCCACCGGGGGGCCATGAATTCACCCCTCCACTTT
V: TRBV12-3/TRBV12-4; J: TRBJ1-2; size: -; D: -; CDR3: CASSSSTDYGYTF; DNA: -
V: TRBV6-6; J: TRBJ2-1; size: -; D: -; CDR3: CASSSFLLEGVIYEQFF; DNA: TGTGCCAGCAGCTCCTTCCTCTTGGAGGGAGTTATATATGAGCAGTTCTTC
V: TRBV12-5; J: TRBJ1-1; size: -; D: -; CDR3: CARLGQANTEAFF; DNA: TGTGCTAGGTTGGGGCAGGCGAACACTGAAGCTTTCTTT
V: TRBV10-1; J: TRBJ2-3; size: -; D: -; CDR3: CASSESASTDTQYF; DNA: TGCGCCAGCAGTGAGTCGGCGAGCACAGATACGCAGTATTTT
V: TRBV11-2; J: TRBJ1-5; size: once; D: TRBD1; CDR3: CASSLGQGGNQPQHF; DNA: TGTGCCAGCAGCCTTGGACAGGGAGGGAATCAGCCCCAGCATTTT
V: TRBV24-1; J: TRBJ1-1; size: once; D: -; CDR3: CATILPDGPGNTEAFF; DNA: TGTGCCACCATTCTTCCCGACGGCCCCGGGAACACTGAAGCTTTCTTT
V: TRBV13; J: TRBJ2-7; size: -; D: TRBD1; CDR3: CASSQAGGQAIYEQYF; DNA: TGTGCCAGCAGCCAAGCAGGCGGACAGGCGATCTACGAGCAGTACTTC
V: TRBV3-1/TRBV3-2; J: TRBJ1-3; size: -; D: TRBD1; CDR3: CASSQVGTDSGNTIYF; DNA: TGTGCCAGCAGCCAAGTAGGGACAGACTCTGGAAACACCATATATTTT
V: TRBV6-5; J: TRBJ1-2; size: -; D: TRBD1; CDR3: CASSYSTGGGYTF; DNA: TGTGCCAGCAGTTATTCGACAGGGGGTGGCTACACCTTC
V: TRBV27; J: TRBJ2-5; size: -; D: -; CDR3: CASSLGGSRTQYF; DNA: TGTGCCAGCAGTTTGGGCGGTTCTAGGACCCAGTACTTC
V: TRBV20-1; J: TRBJ2-7; size: -; D: -; CDR3: CSASLYEQYF; DNA: TGCAGTGCCTCCCTTTACGAGCAGTACTTC
V: TRBV9; J: TRBJ2-7; size: -; D: -; CDR3: CASSVGASQQHYEQYF; DNA: TGTGCCAGCAGCGTAGGGGCTAGCCAGCAACACTACGAGCAGTACTTC
V: TRBV9; J: TRBJ1-1; size: -; D: -; CDR3: CASSVDPRGVWDQAFF; DNA: TGTGCCAGCAGCGTAGACCCCCGTGGAGTGTGGGACCAAGCTTTCTTT
V: TRBV6-2/TRBV6-3; J: TRBJ1-6; size: -; D: -; CDR3: CASRPGGAGGNSPLHF; DNA: TGTGCCAGCCGCCCCGGGGGGGCCGGAGGTAATTCACCCCTCCACTTT
V: TRBV9; J: TRBJ2-5; size: -; D: TRBD2; CDR3: CASSGTSGRAEETQYF; DNA: TGTGCCAGCAGCGGGACTAGCGGGAGGGCCGAGGAGACCCAGTACTTC
V: TRBV12-3/TRBV12-4; J: TRBJ1-1; size: once; D: TRBD1; CDR3: CASSYDRVAFF; DNA: TGTGCCAGCAGTTATGACAGGGTGGCTTTCTTT
V: TRBV14; J: TRBJ1-2; size: -; D: -; CDR3: CASSQDYSHGYTF; DNA: TGTGCCAGCAGCCAAGATTACAGCCATGGCTACACCTTC
V: TRBV29-1; J: TRBJ2-1; size: -; D: -; CDR3: CSVSIRGEQFF; DNA: TGCAGCGTCTCCATTCGAGGTGAGCAGTTCTTC
V: TRBV5-1; J: TRBJ2-7; size: -; D: -; CDR3: CASSALAYEQYF; DNA: TGCGCCAGCAGCGCGCTCGCCTACGAGCAGTACTTC
V: TRBV5-1; J: TRBJ1-2; size: -; D: TRBD1; CDR3: CASSPTWTGERDGYTF; DNA: TGCGCCAGCAGCCCGACTTGGACAGGGGAGAGGGATGGCTACACCTTC
V: TRBV5-4; J: TRBJ2-5; size: -; D: TRBD2; CDR3: CASSLYVGGRAQETQYF; DNA: TGTGCCAGCAGCTTGTACGTTGGCGGGAGGGCCCAAGAGACCCAGTACTTC
V: TRBV7-2; J: TRBJ2-5; size: once; D: TRBD1; CDR3: CASSSQGAVGQETQYF; DNA: TGTGCCAGCAGCTCCCAGGGGGCGGTGGGGCAAGAGACCCAGTACTTC
V: TRBV5-1; J: TRBJ1-2; size: once; D: TRBD1; CDR3: CASSQPPGQGEYGYTF; DNA: TGCGCCAGCAGCCAACCCCCGGGACAGGGGGAGTATGGCTACACCTTC
V: TRBV5-6; J: TRBJ2-2; size: once; D: -; CDR3: CASSLPNTGELFF; DNA: TGTGCCAGCAGCTTGCCGAACACCGGGGAGCTGTTTTTT
V: TRBV11-1; J: TRBJ1-1; size: few; D: -; CDR3: CASSLIVGSTEAFF; DNA: TGTGCCAGCAGCTTAATTGTGGGGTCCACTGAAGCTTTCTTT